This TCR beta chain was obtained from a study of T cells in Graves' hyperthyroidism and ophthalmopathy. Whole-study findings and limits: Model-based prediction identified ophthalmopathy a median about 6 months prior to its onset.

In the ophthalmopathy cohort, Clinical Activity Score was at least 3, NOSPECS grade at least 4, and duration under 3 months. There were TCR beta CDR3 regions amplified from RNA transcripts. The study used the HTBI primer set for a first-round RT-PCR of the TCR CDR3. MiXCR, applied by TCRdb to the multiplex PCR reads, yields one record per CDR3 protein. The table shows hundreds of thousands of distinct CDR3 sequences, with approximately 16% occurring only once. In its sample, this clonotype was seen many times. Its specificity is unknown. The V and J ends lost 7 bases and 0 bases respectively, with 19 bases between them. Germline CDR1 and CDR2: MDHEN and SYDVKM. The length of the CDR3 is 17 residues.

The receptor was derived from a woman in her forties with Graves' ophthalmopathy. The chain has TRBV28 and TRBJ1-5; a weak D match, TRBD1 (5 bases). Material: blood. The CDR3 DNA is TGTGCCAGCACTGTAGGGGCAGGCCCCTATAGCAATCAGCCCCAGCATTTT. It yields the protein CASTVGAGPYSNQPQHF.